This T cell receptor (beta chain) was documented in a study of shared clonotypes between healthy human individuals. As for the study in general: CD4 naive cells filled three plates per donor, CD4 memory three, CD8 naive two and CD8 memory one. Study outcomes and limitations: Generation probabilities of non-shared clonotypes were lower (relative to those shared by all four donors).

The protocol was immunoSEQ multiplex PCR, while the TCRdb copy is restricted to in-frame clones and leaves out a portion. The sample lists roughly 1,500,000 clones; 97% to 99% were seen once. CD4+ cell separation produced CD45RA+ naive and CD45RA-negative memory subsets. CDR1 MNHEY and CDR2 SMNVEV come from the germline V gene (reference sequence). The V end was cut by 8 bases, the J end by 5 bases, with 13 bases between. The CDR3 loop spans 13 amino acids. As regards this clone: What it binds is not known.

The rearrangement links TRBV27 to TRBJ2-1; a possible D gene is TRBD1 (5 bases). The sequencing input was naive CD4+ T cells sorted from blood. Subset of the sample: CD45RA+ positively selected. This sequence originates from a man aged 30 to 39 in good health. The DNA for the CDR3 is TGTGCCAGCGGCATAGGACACCACAATGAGCAGTTCTTC. Translation: CASGIGHHNEQFF.